Listed below are T cell receptor beta chains from one sample, sequenced in a study of shared clonotypes between healthy human individuals. Assay: immunoSEQ multiplex PCR; the TCRdb copy retains only in-frame clones and omits some. The sample carries 2 million or so clones, about 95% recorded once. The specimen was naive CD8+ T cells sorted from blood. Receptor source: a man aged 18 to 35 in good health. The CDR3 runs from the conserved cysteine through the conserved F or W. Each record gives: clone size, J gene, D gene, V gene, CDR3 protein, CDR3 DNA. D genes are given only for firm matches. The size entry is marked missing in some rows and otherwise reads once, few, many or a size class.

size: -; J: TRBJ1-5; D: -; V: TRBV5-4; CDR3: CASSSGEDSNQPQHF; DNA: TGTGCCAGCAGTTCGGGGGAGGATAGCAATCAGCCCCAGCATTTT
size: -; J: TRBJ2-3; D: -; V: TRBV7-9; CDR3: CASSSDWDTQYF; DNA: TGTGCCAGCAGCTCCGACTGGGATACGCAGTATTTT
size: -; J: TRBJ2-7; D: -; V: TRBV6-5; CDR3: CASSYSGVNEQYF; DNA: TGTGCCAGCAGTTACTCGGGGGTCAACGAGCAGTACTTC
size: -; J: TRBJ2-7; D: TRBD1; V: TRBV6-5; CDR3: CASNKRDSKDDEQYF; DNA: TGTGCCAGCAATAAACGGGACAGCAAAGACGACGAGCAGTACTTC
size: -; J: TRBJ2-7; D: -; V: TRBV4-1; CDR3: CASSQEGLGPIEQYF; DNA: TGCGCCAGCAGCCAAGAAGGCCTGGGACCAATCGAGCAGTACTTC
size: -; J: TRBJ2-7; D: -; V: TRBV4-3; CDR3: CASSQDIGDSAKVQYF; DNA: TGCGCCAGCAGCCAAGATATAGGTGACTCCGCCAAGGTGCAGTACTTC
size: -; J: TRBJ2-1; D: -; V: TRBV6-1; CDR3: CASGGAEQFF; DNA: TGTGCCAGCGGTGGGGCCGAGCAGTTCTTC
size: -; J: TRBJ1-1; D: TRBD1; V: TRBV27; CDR3: CASSFLGQGPGAFF; DNA: TGTGCCAGCAGTTTCCTCGGACAGGGGCCCGGAGCTTTCTTT
size: -; J: TRBJ2-3; D: -; V: TRBV7-6; CDR3: CASSLAVDGITDTQYF; DNA: TGTGCCAGCAGCTTAGCGGTGGACGGTATCACAGATACGCAGTATTTT
size: -; J: TRBJ2-1; D: TRBD2; V: TRBV7-2; CDR3: CASSLHGGAYNEQFF; DNA: TGTGCCAGCAGCTTGCACGGGGGGGCCTACAATGAGCAGTTCTTC
size: once; J: TRBJ2-7; D: -; V: TRBV2; CDR3: CASSAEDSQTYEQYF; DNA: TGTGCCAGCAGTGCAGAGGACAGTCAAACCTACGAGCAGTACTTC
size: -; J: TRBJ2-7; D: TRBD1; V: TRBV11-2; CDR3: CASSLYATGRYYEQYF; DNA: TGTGCCAGCAGCTTATATGCGACAGGGCGATACTACGAGCAGTACTTC
size: -; J: TRBJ1-2; D: -; V: TRBV30; CDR3: CAWSNGTPGYTF; DNA: TGTGCCTGGAGTAATGGGACTCCTGGCTACACCTTC
size: -; J: TRBJ1-6; D: -; V: TRBV7-9; CDR3: CASSLEAGPLHF; DNA: TGTGCCAGCAGCTTAGAGGCTGGACCCCTCCACTTT
size: once; J: TRBJ2-7; D: -; V: TRBV9; CDR3: CASSAMALGDYEQYF; DNA: TGTGCCAGCAGCGCAATGGCACTGGGAGACTACGAGCAGTACTTC
size: -; J: TRBJ2-7; D: TRBD1; V: TRBV5-1; CDR3: CASSLNPGTDPYEQYF; DNA: TGCGCCAGCAGCTTAAACCCCGGGACAGACCCCTACGAGCAGTACTTC